This T cell receptor (beta chain) comes out of a study of CD8 T cells in ankylosing spondylitis. Regarding the study as a whole: CD8+ disease-linked clones were present at relatively low frequencies in blood. Reportedly, matched ankylosing spondylitis synovial fluid was significantly enriched for disease-linked clones. What appeared characteristic of ankylosing spondylitis blood was a TCR beta motif of eight highly homologous variants.

This clonotype was observed a few times. Its antigen remains unknown. V was shortened by 5 bases and J by 0 bases, with 8 bases between the two germline ends. Germline CDR1 is SGHTA and CDR2 is FQGNSA. The CDR3 loop spans 14 amino acids. Construction of TCR beta libraries was performed using quantitative 5'-RACE with molecular barcodes. TCRdb itself ran the 5' RACE reads through MiXCR, one entry per CDR3 protein. The repertoire holds 670,000 or so distinct CDR3 sequences, with around a fifth as singletons. This TCR was recovered from a male donor with ankylosing spondylitis. This chain uses TRBV7-2 with TRBJ1-5; possible D gene TRBD1, 5 bases. Input material: blood, either unsorted or a sorted T cell fraction (not recorded which). Here the CDR3 DNA reads TGTGCCAGCAGCCCGGACAATAGCAATCAGCCCCAGCATTTT. Encoded protein: CASSPDNSNQPQHF.